This TCR beta chain was identified in a study of T cell responses to AZD1222 COVID-19 vaccine. Study observations and caveats: At 160-218 and 743-854, vaccine-associated CD4 TCRs were dominant, and they spanned spike.

As regards this clone: Its target is not known.

Method: immunoSEQ multiplex PCR; TCRdb's copy keeps in-frame clones and lacks some. The profile shows some 180,000 clones, just over 85% of them singletons. This clonotype originated in an adult in good health. Source: peripheral blood, taken on day 0 of AZD1222 vaccination.

Here the CDR3 reads CASSSNGRPETQYF. DNA for the CDR3: TGTGCCAGCTCCTCCAACGGGCGGCCCGAGACCCAGTACTTC. This chain joins TRBV6-5 and TRBJ2-5; D unclear. Trimming left V 8 bases short and J 5 bases short, with 18 bases between. This CDR3 has 14 residues. Per germline, CDR1 MNHEY and CDR2 SVGAGI.